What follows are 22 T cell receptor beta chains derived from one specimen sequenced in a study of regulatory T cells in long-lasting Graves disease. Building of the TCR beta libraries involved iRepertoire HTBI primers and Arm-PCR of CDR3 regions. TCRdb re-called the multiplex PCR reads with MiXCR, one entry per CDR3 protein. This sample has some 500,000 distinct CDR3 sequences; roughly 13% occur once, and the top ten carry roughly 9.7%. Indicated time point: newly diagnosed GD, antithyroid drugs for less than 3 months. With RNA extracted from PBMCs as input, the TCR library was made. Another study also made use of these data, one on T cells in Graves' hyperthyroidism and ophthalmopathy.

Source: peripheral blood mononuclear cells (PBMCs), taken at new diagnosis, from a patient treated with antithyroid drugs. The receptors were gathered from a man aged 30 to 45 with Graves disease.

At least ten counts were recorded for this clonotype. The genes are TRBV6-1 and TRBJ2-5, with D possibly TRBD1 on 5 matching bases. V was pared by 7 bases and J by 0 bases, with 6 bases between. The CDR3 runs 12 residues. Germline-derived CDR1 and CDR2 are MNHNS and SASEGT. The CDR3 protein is CASTQDQETQYF. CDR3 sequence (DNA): TGTGCCAGCACACAGGACCAAGAGACCCAGTACTTC.

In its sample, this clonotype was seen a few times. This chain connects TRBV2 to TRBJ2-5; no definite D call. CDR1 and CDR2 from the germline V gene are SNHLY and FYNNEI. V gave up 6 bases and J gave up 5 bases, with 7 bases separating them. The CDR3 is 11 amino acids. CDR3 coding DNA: TGTGCCAGCAGAGTTAGTGAGACCCAGTACTTC. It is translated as CASRVSETQYF.

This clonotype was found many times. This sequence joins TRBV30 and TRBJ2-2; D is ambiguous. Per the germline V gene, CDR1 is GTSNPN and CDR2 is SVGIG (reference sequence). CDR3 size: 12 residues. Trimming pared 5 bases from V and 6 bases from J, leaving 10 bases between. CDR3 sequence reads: CAWSKGPGELFF. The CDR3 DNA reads TGTGCCTGGTCGAAAGGACCCGGGGAGCTGTTTTTT.

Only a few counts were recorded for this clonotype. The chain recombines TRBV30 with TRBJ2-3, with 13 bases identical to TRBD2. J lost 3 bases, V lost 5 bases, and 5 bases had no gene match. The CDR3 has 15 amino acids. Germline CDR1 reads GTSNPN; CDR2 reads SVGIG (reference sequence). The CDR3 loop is CAWAGLAGITDTQYF. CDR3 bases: TGTGCCTGGGCGGGACTAGCGGGGATTACAGATACGCAGTATTTT.

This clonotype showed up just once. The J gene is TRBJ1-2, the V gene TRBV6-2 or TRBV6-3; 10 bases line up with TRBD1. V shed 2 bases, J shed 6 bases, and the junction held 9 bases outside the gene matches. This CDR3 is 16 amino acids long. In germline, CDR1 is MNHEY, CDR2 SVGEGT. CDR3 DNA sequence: TGTGCCAGCAGTTACCCATCAGCGGACAGGGGGGATGGCTACACCTTC. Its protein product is CASSYPSADRGDGYTF.

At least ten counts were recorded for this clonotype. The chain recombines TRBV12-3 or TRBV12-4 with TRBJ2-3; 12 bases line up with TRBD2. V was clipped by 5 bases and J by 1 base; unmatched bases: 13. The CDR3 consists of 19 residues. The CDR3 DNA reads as TGTGCCAGCAGTCCTCTGGCTAGCGGGAGGGCTAGTGGCACAGATACGCAGTATTTT. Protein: CASSPLASGRASGTDTQYF.

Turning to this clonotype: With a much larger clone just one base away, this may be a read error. The CDR3 sequence is CASGLLQGGHNEQFF. CDR3 sequence (DNA): TGTGCCAGCGGTTTGCTACAGGGGGGCCACAATGAGCAGTTCTTC. This chain joins TRBV12-3 or TRBV12-4 and TRBJ2-1; TRBD1 matches at 8 bases. This CDR3 spans 15 amino acids.

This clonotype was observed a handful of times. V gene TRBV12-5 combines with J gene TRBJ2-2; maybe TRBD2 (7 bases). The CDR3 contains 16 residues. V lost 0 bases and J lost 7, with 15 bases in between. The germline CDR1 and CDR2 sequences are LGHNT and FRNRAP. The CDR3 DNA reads TGTGCTAGTGGTTTGGTACTGGGAGGGACACACGGGGAGCTGTTTTTT. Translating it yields CASGLVLGGTHGELFF.

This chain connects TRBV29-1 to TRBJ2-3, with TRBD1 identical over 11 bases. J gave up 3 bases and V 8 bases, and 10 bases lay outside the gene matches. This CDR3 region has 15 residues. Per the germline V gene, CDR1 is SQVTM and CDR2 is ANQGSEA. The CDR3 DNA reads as TGCAGCACCACCGGGACAGGGGGTGGGACAGATACGCAGTATTTT. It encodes CSTTGTGGGTDTQYF.

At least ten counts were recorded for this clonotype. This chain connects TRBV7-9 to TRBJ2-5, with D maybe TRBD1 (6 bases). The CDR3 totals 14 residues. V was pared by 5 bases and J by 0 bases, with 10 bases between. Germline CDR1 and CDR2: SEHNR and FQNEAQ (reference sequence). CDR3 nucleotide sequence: TGTGCCAGCAGCCATGGACAGTACCAAGAGACCCAGTACTTC. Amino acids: CASSHGQYQETQYF.

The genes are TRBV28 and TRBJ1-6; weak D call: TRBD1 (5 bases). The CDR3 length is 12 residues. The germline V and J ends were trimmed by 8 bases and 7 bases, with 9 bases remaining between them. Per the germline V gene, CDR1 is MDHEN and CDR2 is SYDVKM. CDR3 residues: CASFEGNSPLHF. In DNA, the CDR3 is TGTGCCAGCTTTGAGGGGAATTCACCCCTCCACTTT. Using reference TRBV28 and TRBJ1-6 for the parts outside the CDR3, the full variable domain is DVKVTQSSRYLVKRTGEKVFLECVQDMDHENMFWYRQDPGLGLRLIYFSYDVKMKEKGDIPEGYSVSREKKERFSLILESASTNQTSMYLCASFEGNSPLHFGNGTRLTVT.

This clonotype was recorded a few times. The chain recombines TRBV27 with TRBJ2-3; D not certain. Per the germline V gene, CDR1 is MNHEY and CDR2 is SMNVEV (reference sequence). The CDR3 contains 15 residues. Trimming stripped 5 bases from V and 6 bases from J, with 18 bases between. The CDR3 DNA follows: TGTGCCAGCAGTCCCCGGGCGCCGCGTGTGGATACGCAGTATTTT. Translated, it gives CASSPRAPRVDTQYF.

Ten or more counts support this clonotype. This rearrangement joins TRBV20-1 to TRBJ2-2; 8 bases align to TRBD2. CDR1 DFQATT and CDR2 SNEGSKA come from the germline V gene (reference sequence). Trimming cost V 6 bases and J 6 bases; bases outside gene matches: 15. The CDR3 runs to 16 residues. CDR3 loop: CSAPQGPAGDPGELFF. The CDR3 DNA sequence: TGCAGTGCCCCACAGGGACCAGCGGGAGATCCCGGGGAGCTGTTTTTT.

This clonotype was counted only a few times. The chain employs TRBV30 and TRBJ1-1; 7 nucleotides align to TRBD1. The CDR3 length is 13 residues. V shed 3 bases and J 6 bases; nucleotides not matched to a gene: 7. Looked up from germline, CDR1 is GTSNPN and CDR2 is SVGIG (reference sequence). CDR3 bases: TGTGCCTGGAGCCCCGCAGGGGGGCCTGAAGCTTTCTTT. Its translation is CAWSPAGGPEAFF.

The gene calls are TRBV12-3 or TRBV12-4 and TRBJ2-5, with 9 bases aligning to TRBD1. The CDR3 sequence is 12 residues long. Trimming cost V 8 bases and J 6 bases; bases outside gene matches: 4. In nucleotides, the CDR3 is TGTGCCAGCGGTGACAGGGGGAAGACCCAGTACTTC. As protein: CASGDRGKTQYF.

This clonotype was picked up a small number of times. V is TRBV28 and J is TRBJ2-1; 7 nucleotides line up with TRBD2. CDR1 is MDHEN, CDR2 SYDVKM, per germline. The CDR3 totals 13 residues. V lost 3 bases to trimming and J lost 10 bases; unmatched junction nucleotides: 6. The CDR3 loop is CASSFYAGGEQFF. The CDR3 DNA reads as TGTGCCAGCAGTTTCTACGCCGGGGGGGAGCAGTTCTTC.

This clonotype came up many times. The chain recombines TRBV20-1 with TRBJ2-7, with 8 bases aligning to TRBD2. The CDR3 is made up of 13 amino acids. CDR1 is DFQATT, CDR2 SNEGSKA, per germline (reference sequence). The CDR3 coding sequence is TGCAGGGGGGGCCTAGCGGGCTCCTACGAGCAGTACTTC. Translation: CRGGLAGSYEQYF.

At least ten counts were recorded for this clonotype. CDR3 sequence reads: CASSFYLGDRGEQYF. In DNA form, the CDR3 reads TGTGCCAGCAGTTTTTACCTCGGGGACAGGGGCGAGCAGTACTTC. The chain employs TRBV12-3 or TRBV12-4 and TRBJ2-7; 10 nucleotides line up with TRBD1. J lost 6 bases, V lost 3 bases, and 8 bases had no gene match. The CDR3 is 15 residues long.

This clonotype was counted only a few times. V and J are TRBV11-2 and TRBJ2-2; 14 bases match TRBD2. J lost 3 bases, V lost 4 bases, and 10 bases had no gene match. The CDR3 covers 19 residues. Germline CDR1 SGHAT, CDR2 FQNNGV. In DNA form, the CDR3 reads TGTGCCAGCAGCTCTCGACTAGCGGGAGGGCCGAGTGACACCGGGGAGCTGTTTTTT. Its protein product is CASSSRLAGGPSDTGELFF.

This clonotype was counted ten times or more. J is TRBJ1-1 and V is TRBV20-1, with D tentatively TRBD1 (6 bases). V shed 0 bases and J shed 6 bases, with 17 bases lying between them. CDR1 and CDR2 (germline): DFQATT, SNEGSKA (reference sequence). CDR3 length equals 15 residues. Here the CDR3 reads CSARDHSRGLPEAFF. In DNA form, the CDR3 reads TGCAGTGCTAGAGATCATAGCAGGGGATTGCCTGAAGCTTTCTTT.

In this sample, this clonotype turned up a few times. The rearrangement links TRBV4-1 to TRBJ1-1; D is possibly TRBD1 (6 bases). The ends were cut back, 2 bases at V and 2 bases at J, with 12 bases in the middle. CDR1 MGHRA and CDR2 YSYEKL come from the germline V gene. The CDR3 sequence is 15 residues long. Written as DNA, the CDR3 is TGCGCCAGCAGCCAAACCGGGACACTTAACACTGAAGCTTTCTTT. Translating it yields CASSQTGTLNTEAFF.

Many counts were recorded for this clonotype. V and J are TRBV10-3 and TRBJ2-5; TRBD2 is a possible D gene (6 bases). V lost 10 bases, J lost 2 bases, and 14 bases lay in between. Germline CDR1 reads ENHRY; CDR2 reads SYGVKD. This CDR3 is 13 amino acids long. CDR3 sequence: CASKMAGQETQYF. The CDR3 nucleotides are TGTGCCAGTAAGATGGCGGGGCAAGAGACCCAGTACTTC.